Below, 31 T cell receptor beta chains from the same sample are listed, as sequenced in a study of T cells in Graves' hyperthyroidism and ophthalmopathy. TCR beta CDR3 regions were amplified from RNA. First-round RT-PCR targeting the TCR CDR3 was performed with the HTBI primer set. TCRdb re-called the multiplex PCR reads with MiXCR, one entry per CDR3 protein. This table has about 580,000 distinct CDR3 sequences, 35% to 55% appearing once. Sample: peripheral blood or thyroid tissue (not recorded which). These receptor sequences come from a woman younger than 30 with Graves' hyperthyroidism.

Here the CDR3 reads CASSLSGIRNSPLHF. The CDR3 DNA reads TGTGCCAGCAGTTTATCAGGGATAAGGAATTCACCCCTCCACTTT. The chain links TRBV27 to TRBJ1-6; D gene uncertain. Germline lookup yields CDR1 MNHEY and CDR2 SMNVEV (reference sequence). The V and J ends lost 0 bases and 7 bases respectively, with 10 bases between them. The CDR3 is 15 amino acids.

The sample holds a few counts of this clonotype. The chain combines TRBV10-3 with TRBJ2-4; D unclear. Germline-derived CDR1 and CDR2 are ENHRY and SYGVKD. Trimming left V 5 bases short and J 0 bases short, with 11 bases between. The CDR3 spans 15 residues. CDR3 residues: CAISPQAEAKNIQYF. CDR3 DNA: TGTGCCATCAGTCCCCAGGCGGAAGCCAAAAACATTCAGTACTTC.

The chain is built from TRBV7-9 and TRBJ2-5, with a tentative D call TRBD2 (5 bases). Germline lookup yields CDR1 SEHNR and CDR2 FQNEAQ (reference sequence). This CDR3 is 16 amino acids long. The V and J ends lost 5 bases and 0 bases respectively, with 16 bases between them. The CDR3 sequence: CASSSDRGWYQETQYF. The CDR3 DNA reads TGTGCCAGCAGCAGTGACCGGGGATGGTACCAAGAGACCCAGTACTTC.

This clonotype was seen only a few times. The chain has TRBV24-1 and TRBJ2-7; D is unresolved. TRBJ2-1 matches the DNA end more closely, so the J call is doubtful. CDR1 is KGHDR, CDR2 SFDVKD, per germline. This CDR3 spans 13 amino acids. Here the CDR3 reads CATSEPGAFEQFF. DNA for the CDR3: TGTGCCACCAGTGAACCAGGTGCGTTTGAGCAGTTCTTC.

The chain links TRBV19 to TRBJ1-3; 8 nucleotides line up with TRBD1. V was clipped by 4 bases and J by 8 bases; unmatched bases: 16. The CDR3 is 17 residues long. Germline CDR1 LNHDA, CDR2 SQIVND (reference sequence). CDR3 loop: CASSTLKGQAMGYTIYF. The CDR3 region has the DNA TGTGCCAGTAGTACCCTGAAGGGACAGGCTATGGGCTACACCATATATTTT.

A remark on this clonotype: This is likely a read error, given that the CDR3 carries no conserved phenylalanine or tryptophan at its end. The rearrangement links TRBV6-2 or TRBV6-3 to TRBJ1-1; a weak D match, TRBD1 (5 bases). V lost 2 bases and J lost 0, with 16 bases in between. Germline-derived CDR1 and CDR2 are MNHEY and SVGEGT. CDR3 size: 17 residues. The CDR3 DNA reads TGTGCCAGCAGTTACAGGCAGGGAAGCTTTCTGAACACTGAAGCTTTCATT. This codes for CASSYRQGSFLNTEAFI.

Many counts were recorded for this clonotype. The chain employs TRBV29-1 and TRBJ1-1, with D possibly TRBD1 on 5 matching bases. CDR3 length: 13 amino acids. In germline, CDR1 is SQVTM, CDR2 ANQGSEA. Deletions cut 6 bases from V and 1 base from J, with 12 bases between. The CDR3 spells CSVGTWTNTEAFF. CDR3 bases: TGCAGCGTCGGGACGTGGACGAACACTGAAGCTTTCTTT.

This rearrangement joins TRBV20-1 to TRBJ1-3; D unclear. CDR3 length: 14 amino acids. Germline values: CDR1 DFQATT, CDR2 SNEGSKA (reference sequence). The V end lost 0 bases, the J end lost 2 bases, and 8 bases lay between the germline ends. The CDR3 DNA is TGCAGTGCTAGAGATTATGGCCCTGGAAACACCATATATTTT. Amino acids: CSARDYGPGNTIYF.

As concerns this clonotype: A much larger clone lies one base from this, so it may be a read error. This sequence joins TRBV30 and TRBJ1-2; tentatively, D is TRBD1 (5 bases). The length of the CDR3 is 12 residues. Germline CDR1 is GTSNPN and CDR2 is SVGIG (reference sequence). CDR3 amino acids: CALDRRDYGHTF. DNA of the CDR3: TGTGCCTTGGACCGGAGGGACTATGGCCACACCTTC. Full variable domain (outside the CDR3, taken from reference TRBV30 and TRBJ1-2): SQTIHQWPATLVQPVGSPLSLECTVEGTSNPNLYWYRQAAGRGLQLLFYSVGIGQISSEVPQNLSASRPQDRQFILSSKKLLLSDSGFYLCALDRRDYGHTFGSGTRLTVV.

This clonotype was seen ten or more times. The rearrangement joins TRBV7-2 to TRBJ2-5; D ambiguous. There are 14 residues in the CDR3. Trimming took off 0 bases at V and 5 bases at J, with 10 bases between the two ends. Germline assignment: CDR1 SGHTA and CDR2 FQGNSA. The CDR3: CASSLAQLGETQYF. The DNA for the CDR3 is TGTGCCAGCAGCTTAGCCCAGTTGGGGGAGACCCAGTACTTC.

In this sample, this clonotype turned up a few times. This CDR3 reads CASSLQGYLEQYF. CDR3 DNA sequence: TGTGCCAGCAGCCTACAAGGGTATCTCGAGCAGTACTTC. V is TRBV2 and J is TRBJ2-7; no clear D. CDR1 SNHLY and CDR2 FYNNEI come from the germline V gene. CDR3 length: 13 amino acids. V lost 6 bases, J lost 6 bases, and 15 bases lay in between.

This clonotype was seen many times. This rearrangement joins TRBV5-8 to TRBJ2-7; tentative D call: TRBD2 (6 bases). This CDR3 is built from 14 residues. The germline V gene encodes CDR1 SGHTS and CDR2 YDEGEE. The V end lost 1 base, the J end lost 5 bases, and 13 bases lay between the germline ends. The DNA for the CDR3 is TGTGCCAGCAGCTTGTTAGCAGGAGGGGACGAGCAGTACTTC. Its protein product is CASSLLAGGDEQYF.

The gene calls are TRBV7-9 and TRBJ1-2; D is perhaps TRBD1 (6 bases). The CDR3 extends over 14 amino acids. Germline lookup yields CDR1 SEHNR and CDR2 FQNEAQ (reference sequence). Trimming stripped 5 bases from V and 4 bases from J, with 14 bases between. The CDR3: CASSAGAGLYGYTF. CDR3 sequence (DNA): TGTGCCAGCAGCGCGGGGGCAGGCCTCTATGGCTACACCTTC.

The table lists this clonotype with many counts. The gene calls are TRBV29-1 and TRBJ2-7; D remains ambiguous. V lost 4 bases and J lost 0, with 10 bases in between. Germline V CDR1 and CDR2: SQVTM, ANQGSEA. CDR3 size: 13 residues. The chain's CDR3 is CSVAGGSSYEQYF. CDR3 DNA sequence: TGCAGCGTTGCCGGCGGCAGCTCCTACGAGCAGTACTTC.

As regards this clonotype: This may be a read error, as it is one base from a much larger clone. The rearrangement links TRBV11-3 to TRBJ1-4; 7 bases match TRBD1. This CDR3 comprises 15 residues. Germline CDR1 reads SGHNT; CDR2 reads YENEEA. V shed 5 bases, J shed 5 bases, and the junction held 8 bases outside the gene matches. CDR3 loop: CASSGRDSVNEKLFF. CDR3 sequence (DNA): TGTGCCAGCAGCGGGCGGGACAGTGTAAATGAAAAACTGTTTTTT.

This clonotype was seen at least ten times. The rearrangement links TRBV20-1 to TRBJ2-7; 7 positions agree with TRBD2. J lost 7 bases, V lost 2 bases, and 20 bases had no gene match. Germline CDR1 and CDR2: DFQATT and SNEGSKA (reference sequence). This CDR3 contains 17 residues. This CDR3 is CSARSPGTGGSIMEQYF. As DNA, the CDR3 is TGCAGTGCTAGATCCCCAGGGACTGGCGGGAGTATTATGGAGCAGTACTTC.

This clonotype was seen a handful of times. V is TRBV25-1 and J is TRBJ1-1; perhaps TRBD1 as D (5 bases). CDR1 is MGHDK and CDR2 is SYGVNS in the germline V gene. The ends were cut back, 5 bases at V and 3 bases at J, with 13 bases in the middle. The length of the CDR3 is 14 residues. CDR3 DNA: TGTGCCAGCAGTCCCCGGACAACCTACACTGAAGCTTTCTTT. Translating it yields CASSPRTTYTEAFF.

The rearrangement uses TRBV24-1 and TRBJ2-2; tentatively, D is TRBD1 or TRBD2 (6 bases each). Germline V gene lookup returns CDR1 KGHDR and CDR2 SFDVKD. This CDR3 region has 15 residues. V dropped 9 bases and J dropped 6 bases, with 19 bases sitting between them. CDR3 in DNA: TGTGCCACCTCGGCTCCGGGGGCGATTTCCGGGGAGCTGTTTTTT. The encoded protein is CATSAPGAISGELFF.

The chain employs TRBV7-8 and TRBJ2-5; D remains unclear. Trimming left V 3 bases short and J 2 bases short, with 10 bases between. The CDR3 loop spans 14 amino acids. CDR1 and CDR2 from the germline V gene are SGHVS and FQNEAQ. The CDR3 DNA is TGTGCCAGCAGCTTGGGTAACTTACAAGAGACCCAGTACTTC. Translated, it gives CASSLGNLQETQYF.

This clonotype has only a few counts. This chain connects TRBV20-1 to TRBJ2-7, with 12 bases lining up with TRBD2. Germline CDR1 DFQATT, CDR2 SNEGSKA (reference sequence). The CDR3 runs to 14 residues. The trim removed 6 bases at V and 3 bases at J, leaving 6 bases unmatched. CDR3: CSAGGLAGFYEQYF. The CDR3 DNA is TGCAGTGCGGGCGGACTAGCGGGATTCTACGAGCAGTACTTC.

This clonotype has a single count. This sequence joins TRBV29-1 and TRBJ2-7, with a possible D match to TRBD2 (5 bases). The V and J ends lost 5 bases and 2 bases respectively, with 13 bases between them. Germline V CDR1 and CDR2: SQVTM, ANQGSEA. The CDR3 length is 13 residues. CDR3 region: CSVRESGTYEQYF. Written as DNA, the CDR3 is TGCAGCGTTAGAGAGAGCGGTACCTACGAGCAGTACTTC.

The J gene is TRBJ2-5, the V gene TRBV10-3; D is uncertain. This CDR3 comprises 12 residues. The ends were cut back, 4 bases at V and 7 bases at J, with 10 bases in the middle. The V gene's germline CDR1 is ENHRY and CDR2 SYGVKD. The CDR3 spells CAISGIPGTQYF. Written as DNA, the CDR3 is TGTGCCATCAGTGGGATCCCGGGGACCCAGTACTTC.

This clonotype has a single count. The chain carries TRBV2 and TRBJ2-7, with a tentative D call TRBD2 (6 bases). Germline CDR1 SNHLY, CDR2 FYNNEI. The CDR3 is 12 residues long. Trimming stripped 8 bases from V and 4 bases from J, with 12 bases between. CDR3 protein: CASGRKWYEQYF. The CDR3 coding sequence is TGTGCCAGCGGGAGGAAGTGGTACGAGCAGTACTTC.

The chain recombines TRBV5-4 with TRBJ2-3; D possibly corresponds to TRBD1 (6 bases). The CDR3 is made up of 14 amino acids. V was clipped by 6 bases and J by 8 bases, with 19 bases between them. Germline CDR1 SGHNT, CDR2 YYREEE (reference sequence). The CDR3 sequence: CASNPSRGGGTQYF. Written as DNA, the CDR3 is TGTGCCAGCAACCCCTCCAGGGGCGGAGGTACGCAGTATTTT.

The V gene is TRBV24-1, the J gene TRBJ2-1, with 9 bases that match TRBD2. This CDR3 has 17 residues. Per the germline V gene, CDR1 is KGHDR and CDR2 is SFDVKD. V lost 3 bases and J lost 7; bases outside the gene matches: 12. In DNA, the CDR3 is TGTGCCACCAGTGATCGGGGAGGCGGGAGGGCCCGGAATGAGCAGTTCTTC. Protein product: CATSDRGGGRARNEQFF.

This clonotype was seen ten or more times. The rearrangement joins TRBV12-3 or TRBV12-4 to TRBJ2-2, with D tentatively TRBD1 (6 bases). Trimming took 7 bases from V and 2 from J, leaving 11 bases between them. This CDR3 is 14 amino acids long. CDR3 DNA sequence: TGTGCCAGCACCCCACAGGGTAACACCGGGGAGCTGTTTTTT. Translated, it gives CASTPQGNTGELFF.

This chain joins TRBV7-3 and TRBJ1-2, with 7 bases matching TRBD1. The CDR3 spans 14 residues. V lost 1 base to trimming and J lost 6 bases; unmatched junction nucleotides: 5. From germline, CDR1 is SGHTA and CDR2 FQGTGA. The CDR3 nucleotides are TGTGCCAGCAGCTTAATGGGGCAGGGGGATGGCTACACCTTC. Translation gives CASSLMGQGDGYTF. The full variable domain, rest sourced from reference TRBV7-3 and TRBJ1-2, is GAGVSQTPSNKVTEKGKYVELRCDPISGHTALYWYRQSLGQGPEFLIYFQGTGAADDSGLPNDRFFAVRPEGSVSTLKIQRTERGDSAVYLCASSLMGQGDGYTFGSGTRLTVV.

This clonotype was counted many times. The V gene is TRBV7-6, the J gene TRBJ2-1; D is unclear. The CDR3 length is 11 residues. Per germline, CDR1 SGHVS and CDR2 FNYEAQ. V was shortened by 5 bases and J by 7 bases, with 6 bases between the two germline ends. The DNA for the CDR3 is TGTGCCAGCAGCGACGGGAATGAGCAGTTCTTC. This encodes CASSDGNEQFF.

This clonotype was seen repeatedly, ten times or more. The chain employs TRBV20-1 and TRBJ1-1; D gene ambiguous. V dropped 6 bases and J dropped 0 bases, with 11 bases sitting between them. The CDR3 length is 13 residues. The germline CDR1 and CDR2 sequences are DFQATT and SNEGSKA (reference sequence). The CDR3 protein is CSAKDYMNTEAFF. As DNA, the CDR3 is TGCAGTGCCAAGGATTACATGAACACTGAAGCTTTCTTT.

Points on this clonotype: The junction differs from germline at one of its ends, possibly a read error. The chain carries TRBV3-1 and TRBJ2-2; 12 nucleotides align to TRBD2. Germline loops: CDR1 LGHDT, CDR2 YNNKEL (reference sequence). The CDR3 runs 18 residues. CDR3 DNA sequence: TGTGCCAGCAGCCAAGATCCCCTAGCGGGAGGGGGCACCGGGGAGCCGTTTTTT. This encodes CASSQDPLAGGGTGEPFF.

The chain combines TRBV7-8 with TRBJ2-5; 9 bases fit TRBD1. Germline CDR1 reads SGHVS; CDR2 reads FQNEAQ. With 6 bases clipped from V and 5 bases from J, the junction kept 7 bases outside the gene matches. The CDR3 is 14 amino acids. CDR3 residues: CASSPDRGDETQYF. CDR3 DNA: TGTGCCAGCAGTCCAGACAGGGGGGACGAGACCCAGTACTTC.